The 3 T cell receptor beta chains reported below all come from one sample, sequenced in a study of T cell responses to AZD1222 COVID-19 vaccine. Assay: immunoSEQ multiplex PCR; the TCRdb copy retains only in-frame clones and omits some. The sample includes 120,000 or so clones, roughly 85% seen only once; the top ten take around 3.2%. The sequencing used peripheral blood, collected on day 0 of AZD1222 vaccination. These receptors were taken from an adult in good health.

V gene TRBV28 combines with J gene TRBJ2-5; a weak D match, TRBD2 (6 bases). The V end lost 5 bases, the J end lost 3 bases, and 22 bases lay between the germline ends. Germline V gene lookup returns CDR1 MDHEN and CDR2 SYDVKM. The length of the CDR3 is 17 residues. The CDR3 DNA follows: TGTGCCAGCAGTGCCCCAGGAGGGACGGTGAAAGAAGAGACCCAGTACTTC. It yields the protein CASSAPGGTVKEETQYF.

This chain links TRBV27 with TRBJ2-2; 9 nucleotides agree with TRBD1. Germline V gene data show CDR1 as MNHEY and CDR2 as SMNVEV (reference sequence). Trimming took 5 bases from V and 3 from J; bases not matched to a gene: 7. This CDR3 contains 16 residues. In DNA, the CDR3 is TGTGCCAGCAGTCGAACGGGACAGGGTGACACCGGGGAGCTGTTTTTT. This translates into CASSRTGQGDTGELFF.

The chain joins TRBV19 to TRBJ1-5; possible D gene TRBD1, 5 bases. This CDR3 has 13 residues. Germline CDR1 is LNHDA and CDR2 is SQIVND (reference sequence). Trimming removed 8 bases from V and 7 bases from J, with 15 bases in between. CDR3 coding DNA: TGTGCCAGTGGGACCGGGAGGGAGCAGCCCCAGCATTTT. This gives the protein CASGTGREQPQHF.